The 7 T cell receptor beta chains listed next were all sequenced from one sample in a study of T cell responses to AZD1222 COVID-19 vaccine. Method: immunoSEQ multiplex PCR; TCRdb's copy keeps in-frame clones and lacks some. Here the sample spans 90,000 to 150,000 clones, approximately 90% being singletons. Sequencing used peripheral blood, obtained on day 0 of AZD1222 vaccination. The source of these receptors is an adult in good health.

CDR3 in amino acids: CASSLRTSGTNEQFF. CDR3 DNA: TGTGCCAGCAGCTTAAGGACTAGCGGAACCAATGAGCAGTTCTTC. The chain joins TRBV7-8 to TRBJ2-1; 10 bases line up with TRBD2. The germline gives CDR1 SGHVS, CDR2 FQNEAQ. There are 15 residues in the CDR3. J lost 6 bases, V lost 2 bases, and 4 bases had no gene match. Looking up the rest from reference TRBV7-8 and TRBJ2-1 gives the full variable domain: GAGVSQSPRYKVAKRGQDVALRCDPISGHVSLFWYQQALGQGPEFLTYFQNEAQLDKSGLPSDRFFAERPEGSVSTLKIQRTQQEDSAVYLCASSLRTSGTNEQFFGPGTRLTVL.

V gene TRBV7-8 combines with J gene TRBJ2-1, with TRBD2 matching over 9 bases. Germline CDR1 SGHVS, CDR2 FQNEAQ. CDR3 length: 16 amino acids. V trimming: 2 bases; J trimming: 5 bases; junction bases outside the gene matches: 7. CDR3 sequence reads: CASSLQRLAEHNEQFF. The CDR3 DNA sequence: TGTGCCAGCAGCTTACAAAGACTAGCGGAACACAATGAGCAGTTCTTC. Drawing the rest from reference TRBV7-8 and TRBJ2-1, the complete variable domain is GAGVSQSPRYKVAKRGQDVALRCDPISGHVSLFWYQQALGQGPEFLTYFQNEAQLDKSGLPSDRFFAERPEGSVSTLKIQRTQQEDSAVYLCASSLQRLAEHNEQFFGPGTRLTVL.

The chain has TRBV24-1 and TRBJ2-2; possible D gene TRBD2, 5 bases. The CDR3 length is 12 residues. From germline, CDR1 is KGHDR and CDR2 SFDVKD. V was cut by 10 bases and J by 6 bases, with 11 bases left in between. The CDR3: CATLMRAGELFF. The DNA for the CDR3 is TGTGCCACATTGATGCGGGCCGGGGAGCTGTTTTTT.

The V and J genes are TRBV7-9 and TRBJ1-5, with 7 bases matching TRBD1. CDR1 and CDR2 (germline): SEHNR, FQNEAQ (reference sequence). Trimming cost V 1 base and J 2 bases; bases outside gene matches: 8. The CDR3 runs to 17 residues. CDR3 sequence reads: CASSLVLTGDGNQPQHF. In DNA form, the CDR3 reads TGTGCCAGCAGCTTAGTACTAACAGGGGATGGCAATCAGCCCCAGCATTTT.

V usage is TRBV11-3 and J usage is TRBJ1-1; TRBD1 is a possible D gene (5 bases). CDR1 and CDR2 (germline): SGHNT, YENEEA. Trimming shortened V by 3 bases and J by 3 bases, and 8 bases separated the two germline ends. The CDR3 has 13 residues. CDR3: CASSLLGDTEAFF. CDR3 nucleotide sequence: TGTGCCAGCAGCTTGTTGGGGGACACTGAAGCTTTCTTT.

As regards this clone: At one of its ends the junction is not consistent with the germline gene, which may arise from a read error. V and J are TRBV7-2 and TRBJ2-7; 7 bases are a match to TRBD1. The germline V gene encodes CDR1 SGHTA and CDR2 FQGNSA. This CDR3 has 16 amino acids. CDR3 sequence: CARSPKDREFSREQYF. DNA of the CDR3: TGTGCCCGCAGCCCTAAAGACAGGGAATTTTCTCGCGAGCAGTACTTC.

The rearrangement links TRBV7-9 to TRBJ1-4; TRBD1 is a possible D gene (6 bases). The V gene's germline CDR1 is SEHNR and CDR2 FQNEAQ (reference sequence). The ends were cut back, 5 bases at V and 3 bases at J, with 10 bases in the middle. CDR3 length equals 14 residues. The chain's CDR3 is CASSRRGSNEKLFF. CDR3 nucleotide sequence: TGTGCCAGCAGCCGAAGGGGGTCTAATGAAAAACTGTTTTTT.